This T cell receptor (beta chain) is drawn from a study of cytomegalovirus exposure and HLA in healthy donors. Study-wide background: Most genotyped donors, around 86% of more than 300, had Caucasian-associated genetic ancestry.

Losses at the gene ends were 6 bases for V and 0 bases for J; bases not matched to a gene: 4. In germline, CDR1 is MNHEY, CDR2 SVGAGI. This CDR3 comprises 15 residues. This clone was counted between two and nine times. PCR primers comprised 60 Vbeta and 13 Jbeta primers. Profiled with immunoSEQ multiplex PCR; TCRdb holds only in-frame clones, not every one. Of 200,000 to 300,000 clones detected, about 88% appear once; the ten largest clones hold about 0.25%. Sequenced: PBMCs. This TCR was sampled from a girl aged 2-10 years in good health and CMV-seronegative. The chain carries TRBV6-5 and TRBJ2-2; 7 positions agree with TRBD1. CDR3 residues: CASSPGTANTGELFF. CDR3 in DNA: TGTGCCAGCAGCCCCGGGACAGCGAACACCGGGGAGCTGTTTTTT.